This T cell receptor beta chain was documented in a study of Graves' ophthalmopathy and Graves' hyperthyroidism. Beta-chain TCR CDR3 regions were amplified from RNA transcripts. Scientists carried out first-round RT-PCR using HTBI primers and then a second-round multiplex PCR. TCRdb reprocessed the multiplex PCR reads with MiXCR, giving one entry per CDR3 protein. The sample carries some 200,000 distinct CDR3 sequences, under 30% recorded once. Germline CDR1 reads SGHAT; CDR2 reads FQNNGV. The CDR3 has 13 residues. V dropped 1 base and J dropped 6 bases, with 9 bases sitting between them. This clonotype came up a few times.

This chain connects TRBV11-2 to TRBJ1-1; a weak D match, TRBD1 (5 bases). The sequenced sample was peripheral blood. The TCR sequence derives from a man aged 45-60 years with Graves' ophthalmopathy. The CDR3 DNA follows: TGTGCCAGCAGCTTAGTATGGGGGTCTGAAGCTTTCTTT. The encoded protein is CASSLVWGSEAFF.